This T cell receptor (beta chain) originates from a study of cytomegalovirus exposure and HLA in healthy donors. Across the study: The approximately 680 first-cohort repertoires and the 95 to 150 validation repertoires shared the same platform, a later analysis reported. Whole-study findings and limits: Later, an analysis found that TCR clusters from the first cohort tended to co-occur in the 130 or so validation repertoires. Through in vitro validation, three CMV-associated chains were shown to be specific for CMV antigens.

Data came from immunoSEQ multiplex PCR; TCRdb stores just in-frame clones and leaves some out. The sample lists 100,000 to 150,000 clones, approximately 89% occurring once. Note on this clone: Antigen specificity is unknown.

V shed 4 bases and J 2 bases; nucleotides not matched to a gene: 10. This CDR3 comprises 16 residues. Germline V lookup: CDR1 PRHDT, CDR2 FYEKMQ (reference sequence). The chain employs TRBV13 and TRBJ2-7; TRBD1 matches at 8 bases. Sequenced material: PBMCs. This receptor was obtained from a man aged 25-40 years in good health and CMV-seronegative. The CDR3 loop is CASSSTDRGPTYEQYF. The CDR3 bases are TGTGCCAGCAGCTCCACCGACAGGGGACCCACCTACGAGCAGTACTTC. The full variable domain, with the rest looked up from reference TRBV13 and TRBJ2-7, is AAGVIQSPRHLIKEKRETATLKCYPIPRHDTVYWYQQGPGQDPQFLISFYEKMQSDKGSIPDRFSAQQFSDYHSELNMSSLELGDSALYFCASSSTDRGPTYEQYFGPGTRLTVT.